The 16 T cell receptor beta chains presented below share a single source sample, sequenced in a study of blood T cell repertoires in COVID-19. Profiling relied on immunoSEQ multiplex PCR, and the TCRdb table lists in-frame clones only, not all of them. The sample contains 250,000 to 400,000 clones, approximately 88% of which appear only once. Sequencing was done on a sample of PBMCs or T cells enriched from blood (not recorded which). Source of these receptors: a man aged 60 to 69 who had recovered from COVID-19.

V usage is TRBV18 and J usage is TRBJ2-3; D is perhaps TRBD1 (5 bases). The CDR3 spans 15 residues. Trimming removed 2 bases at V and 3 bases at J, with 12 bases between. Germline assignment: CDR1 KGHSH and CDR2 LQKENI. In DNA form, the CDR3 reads TGTGCCAGCTCACCAAGGGGCTCTGGTACAGATACGCAGTATTTT. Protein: CASSPRGSGTDTQYF.

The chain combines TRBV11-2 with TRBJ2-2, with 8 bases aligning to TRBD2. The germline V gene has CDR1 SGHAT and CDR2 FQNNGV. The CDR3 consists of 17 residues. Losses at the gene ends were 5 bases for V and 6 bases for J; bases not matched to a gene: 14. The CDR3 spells CASSTPLGTSFPGELFF. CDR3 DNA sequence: TGTGCCAGCAGCACACCCCTCGGGACTAGTTTCCCCGGGGAGCTGTTTTTT.

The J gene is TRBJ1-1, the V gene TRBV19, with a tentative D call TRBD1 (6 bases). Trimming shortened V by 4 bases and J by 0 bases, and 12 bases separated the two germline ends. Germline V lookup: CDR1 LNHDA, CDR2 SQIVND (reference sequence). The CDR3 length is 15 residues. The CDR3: CASSNGQLMNTEAFF. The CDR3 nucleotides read TGTGCCAGTAGTAATGGACAGTTGATGAACACTGAAGCTTTCTTT.

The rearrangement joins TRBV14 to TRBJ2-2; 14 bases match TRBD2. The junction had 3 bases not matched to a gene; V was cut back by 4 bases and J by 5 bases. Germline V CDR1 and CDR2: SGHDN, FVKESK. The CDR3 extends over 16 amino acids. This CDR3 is CASSRRLAGGTGELFF. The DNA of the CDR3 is TGTGCCAGCAGCCGCCGACTAGCGGGAGGGACCGGGGAGCTGTTTTTT.

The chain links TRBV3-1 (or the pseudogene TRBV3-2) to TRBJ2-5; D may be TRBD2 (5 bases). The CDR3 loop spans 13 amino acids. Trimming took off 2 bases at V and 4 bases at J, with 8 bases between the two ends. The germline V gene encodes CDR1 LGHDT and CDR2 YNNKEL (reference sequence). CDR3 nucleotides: TGTGCCAGCAGCCAACTGGCGGGAGAGACCCAGTACTTC. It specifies CASSQLAGETQYF.

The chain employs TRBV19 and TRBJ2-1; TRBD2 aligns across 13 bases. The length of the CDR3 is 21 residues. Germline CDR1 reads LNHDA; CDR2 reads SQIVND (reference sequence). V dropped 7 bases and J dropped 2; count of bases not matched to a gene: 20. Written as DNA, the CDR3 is TGTGCCAGTACCCGGACTAGCGGGGGTCTAACCCTCTCTTCGGCCTACAATGAGCAGTTCTTC. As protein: CASTRTSGGLTLSSAYNEQFF.

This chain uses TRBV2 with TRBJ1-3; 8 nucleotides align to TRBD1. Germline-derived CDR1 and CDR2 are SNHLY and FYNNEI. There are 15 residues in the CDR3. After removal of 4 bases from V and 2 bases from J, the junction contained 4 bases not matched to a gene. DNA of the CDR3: TGTGCCAGCAGTGCAGACAGGGGAGCTGGAAACACCATATATTTT. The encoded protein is CASSADRGAGNTIYF.

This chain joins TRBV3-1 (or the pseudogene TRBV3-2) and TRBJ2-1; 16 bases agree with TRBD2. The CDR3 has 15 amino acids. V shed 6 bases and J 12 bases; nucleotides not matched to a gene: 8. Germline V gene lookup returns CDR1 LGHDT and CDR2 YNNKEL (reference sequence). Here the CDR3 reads CASSLGTSGRAGQFF. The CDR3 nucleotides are TGTGCCAGCAGTCTCGGGACTAGCGGGAGGGCCGGGCAGTTCTTC.

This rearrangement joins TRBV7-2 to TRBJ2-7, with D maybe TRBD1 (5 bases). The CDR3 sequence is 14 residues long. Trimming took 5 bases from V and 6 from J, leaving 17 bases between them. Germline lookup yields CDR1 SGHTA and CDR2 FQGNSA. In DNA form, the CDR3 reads TGTGCCAGCAGCCGCAACAGGAACCCACGCGAGCAGTACTTC. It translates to CASSRNRNPREQYF.

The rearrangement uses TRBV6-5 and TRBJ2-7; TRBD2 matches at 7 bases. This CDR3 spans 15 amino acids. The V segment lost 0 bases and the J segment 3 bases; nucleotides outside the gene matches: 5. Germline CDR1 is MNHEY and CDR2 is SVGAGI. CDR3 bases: TGTGCCAGCAGTTACTCGTGGCGCGGGAGCTACGAGCAGTACTTC. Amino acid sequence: CASSYSWRGSYEQYF.

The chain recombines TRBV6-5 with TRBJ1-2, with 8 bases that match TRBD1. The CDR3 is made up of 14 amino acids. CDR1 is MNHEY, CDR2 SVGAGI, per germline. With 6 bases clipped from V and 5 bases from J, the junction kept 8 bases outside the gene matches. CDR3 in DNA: TGTGCCAGCAGGGTTGGACAGGGAGGGTATGGCTACACCTTC. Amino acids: CASRVGQGGYGYTF.

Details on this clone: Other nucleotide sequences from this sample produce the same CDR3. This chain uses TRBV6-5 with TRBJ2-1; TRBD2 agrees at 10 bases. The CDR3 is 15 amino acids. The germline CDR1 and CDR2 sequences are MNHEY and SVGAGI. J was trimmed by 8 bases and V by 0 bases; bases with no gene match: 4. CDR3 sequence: CASSYSLAGEDEQFF. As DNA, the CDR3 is TGTGCCAGCAGTTACTCGCTAGCGGGAGAGGATGAGCAGTTCTTC.

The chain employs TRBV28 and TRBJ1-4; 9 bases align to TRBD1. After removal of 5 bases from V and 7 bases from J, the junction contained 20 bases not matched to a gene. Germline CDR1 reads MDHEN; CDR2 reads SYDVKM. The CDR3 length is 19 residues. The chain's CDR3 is CASSTYRDRAKVKGEKLFF. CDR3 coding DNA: TGTGCCAGCAGTACCTATCGGGACAGGGCAAAGGTTAAGGGTGAAAAACTGTTTTTT.

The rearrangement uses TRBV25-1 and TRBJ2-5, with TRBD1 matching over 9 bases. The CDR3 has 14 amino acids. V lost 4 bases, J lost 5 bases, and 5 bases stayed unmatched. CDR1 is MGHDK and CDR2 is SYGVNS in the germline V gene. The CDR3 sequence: CASSGGTGRETQYF. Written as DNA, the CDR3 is TGTGCCAGCAGTGGGGGGACAGGGCGGGAGACCCAGTACTTC.

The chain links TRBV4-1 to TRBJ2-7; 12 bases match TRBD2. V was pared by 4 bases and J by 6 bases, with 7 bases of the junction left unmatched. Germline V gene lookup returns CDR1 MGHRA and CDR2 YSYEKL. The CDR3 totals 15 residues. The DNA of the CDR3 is TGCGCCAGCAGCCGCCAGACTAGCGGGAGACTCGAGCAGTACTTC. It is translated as CASSRQTSGRLEQYF.

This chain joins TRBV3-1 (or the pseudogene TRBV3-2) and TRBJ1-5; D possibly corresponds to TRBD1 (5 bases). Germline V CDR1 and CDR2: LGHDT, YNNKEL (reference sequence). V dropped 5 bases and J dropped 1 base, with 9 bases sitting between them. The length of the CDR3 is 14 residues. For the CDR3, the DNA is TGTGCCAGCAGCGGAGGGGCAAGCAATCAGCCCCAGCATTTT. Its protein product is CASSGGASNQPQHF.